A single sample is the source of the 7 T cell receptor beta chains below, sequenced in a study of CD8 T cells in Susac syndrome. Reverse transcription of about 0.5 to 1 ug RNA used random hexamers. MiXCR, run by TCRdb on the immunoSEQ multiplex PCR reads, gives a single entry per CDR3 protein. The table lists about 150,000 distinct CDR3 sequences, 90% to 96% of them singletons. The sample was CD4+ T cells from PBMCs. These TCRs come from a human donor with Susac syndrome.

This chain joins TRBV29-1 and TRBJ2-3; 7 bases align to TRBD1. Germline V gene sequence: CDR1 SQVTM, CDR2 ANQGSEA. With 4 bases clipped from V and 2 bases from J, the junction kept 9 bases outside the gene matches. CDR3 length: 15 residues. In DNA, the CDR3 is TGCAGCGTTGCCTGGGACAGCTTGTCCACAGATACGCAGTATTTT. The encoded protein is CSVAWDSLSTDTQYF.

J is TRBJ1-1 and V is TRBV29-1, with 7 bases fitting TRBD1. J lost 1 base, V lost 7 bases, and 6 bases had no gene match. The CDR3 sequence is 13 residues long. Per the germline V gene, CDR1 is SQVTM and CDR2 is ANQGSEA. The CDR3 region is CSGAEGANTEAFF. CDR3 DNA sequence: TGCAGCGGAGCAGAGGGGGCGAACACTGAAGCTTTCTTT.

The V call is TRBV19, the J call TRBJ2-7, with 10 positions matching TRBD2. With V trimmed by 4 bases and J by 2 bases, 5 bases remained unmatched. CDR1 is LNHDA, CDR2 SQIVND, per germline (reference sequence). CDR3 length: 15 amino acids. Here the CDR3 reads CASSTGLARTYEQYF. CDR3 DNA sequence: TGTGCCAGTAGTACGGGACTAGCGAGAACCTACGAGCAGTACTTC.

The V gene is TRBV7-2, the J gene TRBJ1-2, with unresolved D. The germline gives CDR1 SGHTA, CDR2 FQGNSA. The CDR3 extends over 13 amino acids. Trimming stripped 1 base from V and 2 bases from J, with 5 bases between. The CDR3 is CASSLDVNYGYTF. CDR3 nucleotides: TGTGCCAGCAGCTTAGACGTCAACTATGGCTACACCTTC.

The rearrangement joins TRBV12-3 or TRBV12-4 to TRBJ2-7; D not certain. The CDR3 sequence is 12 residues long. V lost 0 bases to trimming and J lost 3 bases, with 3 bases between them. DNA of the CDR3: TGTGCCAGCAGTTTAGCTTACTACGAGCAGTACTTC. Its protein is CASSLAYYEQYF.

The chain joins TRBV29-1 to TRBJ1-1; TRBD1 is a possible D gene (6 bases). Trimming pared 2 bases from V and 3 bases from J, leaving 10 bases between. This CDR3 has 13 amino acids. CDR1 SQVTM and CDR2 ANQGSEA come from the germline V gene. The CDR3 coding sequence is TGCAGCGTTGAATCGGGGGGCGACACTGAAGCTTTCTTT. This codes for CSVESGGDTEAFF. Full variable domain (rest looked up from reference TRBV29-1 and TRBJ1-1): SAVISQKPSRDICQRGTSLTIQCQVDSQVTMMFWYRQQPGQSLTLIATANQGSEATYESGFVIDKFPISRPNLTFSTLTVSNMSPEDSSIYLCSVESGGDTEAFFGQGTRLTVV.

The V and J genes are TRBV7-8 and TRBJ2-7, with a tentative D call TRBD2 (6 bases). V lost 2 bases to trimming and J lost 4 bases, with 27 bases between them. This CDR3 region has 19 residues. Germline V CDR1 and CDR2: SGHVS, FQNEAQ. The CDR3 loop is CASSLSTTLQVREEYEQYF. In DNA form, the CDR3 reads TGTGCCAGCAGCTTAAGCACAACACTCCAAGTGAGGGAGGAATACGAGCAGTACTTC. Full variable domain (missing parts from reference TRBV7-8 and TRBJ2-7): GAGVSQSPRYKVAKRGQDVALRCDPISGHVSLFWYQQALGQGPEFLTYFQNEAQLDKSGLPSDRFFAERPEGSVSTLKIQRTQQEDSAVYLCASSLSTTLQVREEYEQYFGPGTRLTVT.